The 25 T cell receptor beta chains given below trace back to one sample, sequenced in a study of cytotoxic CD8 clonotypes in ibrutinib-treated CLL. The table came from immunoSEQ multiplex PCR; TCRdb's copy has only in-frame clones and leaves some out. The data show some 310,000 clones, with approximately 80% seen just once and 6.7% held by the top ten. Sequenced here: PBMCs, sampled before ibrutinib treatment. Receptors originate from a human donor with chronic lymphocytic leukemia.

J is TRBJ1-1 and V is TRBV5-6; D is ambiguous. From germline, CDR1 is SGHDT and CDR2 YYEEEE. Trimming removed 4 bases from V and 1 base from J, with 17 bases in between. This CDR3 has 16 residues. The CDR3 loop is CASSPIALAANTEAFF. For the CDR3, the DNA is TGTGCCAGCAGCCCAATAGCGTTAGCCGCGAACACTGAAGCTTTCTTT.

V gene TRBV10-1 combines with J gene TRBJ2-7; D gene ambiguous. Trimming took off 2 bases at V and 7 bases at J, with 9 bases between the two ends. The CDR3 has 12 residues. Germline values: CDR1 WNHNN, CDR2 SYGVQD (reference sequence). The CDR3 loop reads CASSEDQWEQYF. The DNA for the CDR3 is TGCGCCAGCAGTGAGGACCAGTGGGAGCAGTACTTC.

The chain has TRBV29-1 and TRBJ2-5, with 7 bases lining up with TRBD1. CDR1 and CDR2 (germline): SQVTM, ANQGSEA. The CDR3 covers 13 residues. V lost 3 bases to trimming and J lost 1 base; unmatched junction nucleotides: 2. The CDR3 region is CSVERTGQETQYF. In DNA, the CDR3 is TGCAGCGTTGAGCGGACAGGCCAAGAGACCCAGTACTTC.

CDR3 amino acids: CASSQSPGNTQYF. CDR3 bases: TGCGCCAGCAGCCAAAGCCCGGGCAATACGCAGTATTTT. This chain joins TRBV4-1 and TRBJ2-3; D unclear. Germline lookup yields CDR1 MGHRA and CDR2 YSYEKL. This CDR3 is 13 amino acids long. The V and J ends lost 2 bases and 7 bases respectively, with 10 bases between them.

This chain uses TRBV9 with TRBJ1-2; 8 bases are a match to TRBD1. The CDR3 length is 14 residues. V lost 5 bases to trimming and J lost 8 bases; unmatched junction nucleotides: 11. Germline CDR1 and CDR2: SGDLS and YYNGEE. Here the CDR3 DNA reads TGTGCCAGCAGTTCAAGTACAGGGGGATGGGGCTACACCTTC. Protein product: CASSSSTGGWGYTF.

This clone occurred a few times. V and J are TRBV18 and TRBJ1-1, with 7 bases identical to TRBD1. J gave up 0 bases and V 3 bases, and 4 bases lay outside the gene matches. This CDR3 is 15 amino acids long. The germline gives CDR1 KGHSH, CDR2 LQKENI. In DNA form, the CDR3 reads TGTGCCAGCTCACCCGACAGGGTTTTGAACACTGAAGCTTTCTTT. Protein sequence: CASSPDRVLNTEAFF.

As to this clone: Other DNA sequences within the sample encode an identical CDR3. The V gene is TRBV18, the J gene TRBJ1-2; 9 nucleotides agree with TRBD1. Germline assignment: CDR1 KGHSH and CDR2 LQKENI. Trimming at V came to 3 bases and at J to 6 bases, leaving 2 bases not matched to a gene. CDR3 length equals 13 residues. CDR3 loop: CASSPTGGDGYTF. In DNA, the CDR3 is TGTGCCAGCTCACCTACAGGGGGCGATGGCTACACCTTC.

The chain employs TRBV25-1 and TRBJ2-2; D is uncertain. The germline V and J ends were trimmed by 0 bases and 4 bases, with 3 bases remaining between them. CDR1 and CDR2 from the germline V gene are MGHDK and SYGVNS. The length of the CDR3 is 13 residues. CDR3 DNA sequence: TGTGCCAGCAGTGAATATGGCACCGGGGAGCTGTTTTTT. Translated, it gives CASSEYGTGELFF.

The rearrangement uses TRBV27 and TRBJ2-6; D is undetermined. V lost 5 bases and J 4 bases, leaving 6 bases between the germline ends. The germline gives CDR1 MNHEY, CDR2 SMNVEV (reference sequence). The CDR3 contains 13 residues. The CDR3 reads CASSDRGANVLTF. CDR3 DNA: TGTGCCAGCAGTGACCGCGGGGCCAACGTCCTGACTTTC.

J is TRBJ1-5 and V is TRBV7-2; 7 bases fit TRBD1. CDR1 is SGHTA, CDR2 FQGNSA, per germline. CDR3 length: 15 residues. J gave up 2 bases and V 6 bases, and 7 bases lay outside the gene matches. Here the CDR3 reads CASSRQGSGNQPQHF. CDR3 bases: TGTGCCAGCAGTCGACAGGGTTCTGGCAATCAGCCCCAGCATTTT.

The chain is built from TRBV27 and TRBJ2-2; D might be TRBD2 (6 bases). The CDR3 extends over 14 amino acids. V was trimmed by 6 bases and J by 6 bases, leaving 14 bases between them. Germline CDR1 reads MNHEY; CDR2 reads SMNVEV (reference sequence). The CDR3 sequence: CASRPLAGAGELFF. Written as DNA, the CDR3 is TGTGCCAGCAGGCCACTAGCTGGGGCCGGGGAGCTGTTTTTT.

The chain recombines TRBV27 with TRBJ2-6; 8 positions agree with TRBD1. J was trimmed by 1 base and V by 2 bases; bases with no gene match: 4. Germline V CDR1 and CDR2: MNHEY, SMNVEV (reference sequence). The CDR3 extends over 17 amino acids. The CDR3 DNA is TGTGCCAGCAGTTTAGGACAGGGATCTTCTGGGGCCAACGTCCTGACTTTC. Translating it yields CASSLGQGSSGANVLTF.

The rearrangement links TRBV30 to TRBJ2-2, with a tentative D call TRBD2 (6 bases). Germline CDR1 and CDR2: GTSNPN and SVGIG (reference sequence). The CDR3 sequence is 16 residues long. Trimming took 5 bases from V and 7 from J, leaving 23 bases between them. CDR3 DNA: TGTGCCTGGGGACACCGTTGGGCTAGCGAAATCGGGGAGCTGTTTTTT. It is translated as CAWGHRWASEIGELFF.

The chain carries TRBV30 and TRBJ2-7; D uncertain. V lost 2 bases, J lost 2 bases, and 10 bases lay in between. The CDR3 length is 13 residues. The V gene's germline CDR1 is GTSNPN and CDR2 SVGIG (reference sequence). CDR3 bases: TGTGCCTGGAGTCTGGGCAAACCCTACGAGCAGTACTTC. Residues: CAWSLGKPYEQYF.

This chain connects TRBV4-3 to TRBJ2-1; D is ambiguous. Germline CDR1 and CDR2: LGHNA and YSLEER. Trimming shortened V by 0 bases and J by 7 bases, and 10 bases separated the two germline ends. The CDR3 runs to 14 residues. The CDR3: CASSQDRILNEQFF. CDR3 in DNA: TGCGCCAGCAGCCAAGATAGGATCCTTAATGAGCAGTTCTTC.

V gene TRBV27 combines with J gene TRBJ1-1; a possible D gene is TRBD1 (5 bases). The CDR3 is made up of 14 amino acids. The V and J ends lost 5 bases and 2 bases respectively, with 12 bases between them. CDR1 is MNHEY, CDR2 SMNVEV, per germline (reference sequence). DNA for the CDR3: TGTGCCAGCAGTCCGCAGGGATTTAACACTGAAGCTTTCTTT. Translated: CASSPQGFNTEAFF.

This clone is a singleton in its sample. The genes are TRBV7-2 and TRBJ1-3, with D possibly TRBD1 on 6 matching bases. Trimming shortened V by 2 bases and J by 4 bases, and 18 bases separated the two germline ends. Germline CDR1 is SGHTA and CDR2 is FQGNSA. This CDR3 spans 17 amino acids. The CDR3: CASSLKPPGAGGNTIYF. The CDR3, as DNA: TGTGCCAGCAGCTTAAAGCCGCCAGGGGCGGGAGGAAACACCATATATTTT.

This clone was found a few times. CDR3 loop: CASERESYNEQFF. DNA of the CDR3: TGTGCCAGCGAGCGGGAGTCCTACAATGAGCAGTTCTTC. The V gene is TRBV9, the J gene TRBJ2-1; 8 bases align to TRBD2. Germline CDR1 SGDLS, CDR2 YYNGEE. The CDR3 contains 13 residues. V lost 7 bases to trimming and J lost 1 base; unmatched junction nucleotides: 1.

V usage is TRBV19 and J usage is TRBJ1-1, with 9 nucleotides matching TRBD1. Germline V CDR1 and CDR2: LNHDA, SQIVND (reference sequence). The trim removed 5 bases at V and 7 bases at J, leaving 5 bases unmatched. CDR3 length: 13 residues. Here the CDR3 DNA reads TGTGCCAGTAGTTATACAGGGGGCCTTGAAGCTTTCTTT. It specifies CASSYTGGLEAFF. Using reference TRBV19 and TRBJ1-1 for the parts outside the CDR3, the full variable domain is DGGITQSPKYLFRKEGQNVTLSCEQNLNHDAMYWYRQDPGQGLRLIYYSQIVNDFQKGDIAEGYSVSREKKESFPLTVTSAQKNPTAFYLCASSYTGGLEAFFGQGTRLTVV.

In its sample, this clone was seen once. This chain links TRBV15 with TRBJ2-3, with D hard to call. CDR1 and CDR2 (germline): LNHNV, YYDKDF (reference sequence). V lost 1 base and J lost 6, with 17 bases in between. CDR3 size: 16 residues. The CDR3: CATSRVHQRQGDTQYF. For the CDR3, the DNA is TGTGCCACCAGCAGAGTTCACCAGCGCCAAGGGGATACGCAGTATTTT.

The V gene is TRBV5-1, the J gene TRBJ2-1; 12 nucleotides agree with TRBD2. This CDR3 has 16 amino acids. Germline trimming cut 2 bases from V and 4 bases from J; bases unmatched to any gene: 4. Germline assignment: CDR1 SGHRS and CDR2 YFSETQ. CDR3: CASSFGTSGYYNEQFF. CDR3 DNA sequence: TGCGCCAGCAGCTTCGGGACTAGCGGGTATTACAATGAGCAGTTCTTC.

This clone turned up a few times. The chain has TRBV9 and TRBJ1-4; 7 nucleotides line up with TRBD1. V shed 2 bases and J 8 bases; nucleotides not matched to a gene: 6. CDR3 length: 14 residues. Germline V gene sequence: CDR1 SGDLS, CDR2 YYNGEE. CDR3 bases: TGTGCCAGCAGCGTCCAGGGGGGTAACGAAAAACTGTTTTTT. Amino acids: CASSVQGGNEKLFF. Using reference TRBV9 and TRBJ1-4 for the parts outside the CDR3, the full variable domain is DSGVTQTPKHLITATGQRVTLRCSPRSGDLSVYWYQQSLDQGLQFLIQYYNGEERAKGNILERFSAQQFPDLHSELNLSSLELGDSALYFCASSVQGGNEKLFFGSGTQLSVL.

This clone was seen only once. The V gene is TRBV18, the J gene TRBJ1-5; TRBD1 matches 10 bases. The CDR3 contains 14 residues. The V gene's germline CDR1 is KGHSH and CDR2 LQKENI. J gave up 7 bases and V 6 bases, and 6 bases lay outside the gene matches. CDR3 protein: CASSPGQGRQPQHF. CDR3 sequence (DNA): TGTGCCAGCTCCCCGGGACAGGGGCGGCAGCCCCAGCATTTT.

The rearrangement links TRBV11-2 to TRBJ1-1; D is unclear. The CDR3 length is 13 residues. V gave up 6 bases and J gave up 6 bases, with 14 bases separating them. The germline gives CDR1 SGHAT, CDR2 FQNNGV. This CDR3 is CASSSLVGAEAFF. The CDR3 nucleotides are TGTGCCAGCAGTAGCTTAGTAGGCGCTGAAGCTTTCTTT.

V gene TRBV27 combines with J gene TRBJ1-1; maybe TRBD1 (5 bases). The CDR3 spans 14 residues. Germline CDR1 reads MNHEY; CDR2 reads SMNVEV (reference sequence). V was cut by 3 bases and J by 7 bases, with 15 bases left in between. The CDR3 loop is CASSFIYRRDEAFF. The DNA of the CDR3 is TGTGCCAGCAGTTTCATTTACAGGAGAGATGAAGCTTTCTTT.